The rows below give T cell receptor beta chains drawn from one sample of a study of blood T cell repertoires in COVID-19. Clones were sequenced by immunoSEQ multiplex PCR, and TCRdb holds only the in-frame ones, with some missing. The sample records some 49,000 clones, around four fifths being singletons. The sample was peripheral blood. The receptors here all came from a human donor in a cohort sampled during active COVID-19. Each CDR3 is given with its conserved first and last residue. The D gene is left open where the match is weak. Part of the rows lack a size; the others show once, few, many or a class for expanded clones.

V,D,J,size,CDR3,DNA
TRBV19,TRBD1,TRBJ1-5,once,CASSITDRAWSQPQHF,TGTGCCAGTAGTATAACGGACAGGGCATGGAGTCAGCCCCAGCATTTT
TRBV19,TRBD1,TRBJ1-2,-,CASSGQGAVLTYGYTF,TGTGCCAGTAGTGGACAGGGGGCTGTGTTGACCTATGGCTACACCTTC
TRBV11-2,-,TRBJ1-3,-,CASSSPGSSSGNTIYF,TGTGCCAGCAGCTCTCCAGGGTCTAGCTCTGGAAACACCATATATTTT
TRBV30,-,TRBJ1-2,-,CAWNDRTGSYGYTF,TGTGCCTGGAATGATCGGACGGGGAGCTATGGCTACACCTTC
TRBV6-6,-,TRBJ2-7,-,CASKTTAGDSYEQYF,TGTGCCAGCAAGACGACAGCCGGCGACTCCTACGAGCAGTACTTC
TRBV7-9,TRBD1,TRBJ2-2,-,CASSLAFRQGNTGELFF,TGTGCCAGCAGCTTAGCCTTCCGACAGGGTAACACCGGGGAGCTGTTTTTT
TRBV5-4,-,TRBJ2-3,-,CASSLGRARAGGTDTQYF,TGTGCCAGCAGCTTGGGAAGGGCCAGAGCGGGTGGCACAGATACGCAGTATTTT
TRBV3-1/TRBV3-2,-,TRBJ1-5,-,CASSQDPYNLGNQPQHF,TGTGCCAGCAGCCAAGACCCTTACAATTTGGGCAATCAGCCCCAGCATTTT
TRBV5-1,TRBD1,TRBJ1-6,-,CASSLVGQDSPLHF,TGCGCCAGCAGCTTGGTTGGACAGGATTCACCCCTCCACTTT
TRBV6-2/TRBV6-3,TRBD1,TRBJ1-5,-,CASSYRRRTDREGNQPQHF,TGTGCCAGCAGTTACAGACGGAGAACGGACAGGGAAGGGAACCAGCCCCAGCATTTT
TRBV7-9,-,TRBJ2-7,few,CASSLSSQQGYEQYF,TGTGCCAGCAGCTTATCCAGCCAGCAGGGCTACGAGCAGTACTTC
TRBV7-9,TRBD1,TRBJ2-7,-,CASSLGGQVEQYF,TGTGCCAGCAGCTTAGGTGGACAGGTCGAGCAGTACTTC
TRBV18,-,TRBJ2-1,-,CASSPRGAYNEQFF,TGTGCCAGCTCACCACGAGGCGCGTACAATGAGCAGTTCTTC
TRBV7-2,-,TRBJ1-4,-,CASSPAGLTNEKLFF,TGTGCCAGCAGTCCGGCAGGGTTGACTAATGAAAAACTGTTTTTT
TRBV19,-,TRBJ1-6,-,CATKPENGNSPLHF,TGTGCCACCAAACCCGAGAATGGTAATTCACCCCTCCACTTT
TRBV6-5,-,TRBJ2-7,-,CASKRTGPSEQYF,TGTGCCAGCAAGCGGACCGGACCCTCCGAGCAGTACTTC
TRBV19,TRBD2,TRBJ2-5,-,CASSITRRGGPETQYF,TGTGCCAGTAGTATAACTCGGCGGGGGGGCCCTGAGACCCAGTACTTC